The 5 T cell receptor beta chains in this list originate from one sample, sequenced in a study of OX40 agonist ivuxolimab in advanced cancers. Assay used: immunoSEQ multiplex PCR; TCRdb lists only in-frame clones, some missing. The sample contains just over 50,000 clones, around 82% of which appear only once. Material: CD4+ or CD8+ T cells sorted from blood, obtained in a trial of the OX40 agonist ivuxolimab. The receptors originated from an adult with an advanced solid tumor such as melanoma, head and neck, liver or kidney cancer.

The V and J genes are TRBV6-5 and TRBJ2-7, with TRBD2 matching 9 bases. The V and J ends lost 5 bases and 6 bases, in that order; junction bases with no gene match: 11. Looked up from germline, CDR1 is MNHEY and CDR2 is SVGAGI. The CDR3 length is 15 residues. The CDR3 DNA reads TGTGCCAGCAGTCCCTCCGCTAGCGGGAAACTCGAGCAGTACTTC. This codes for CASSPSASGKLEQYF.

In DNA, the CDR3 is TGTGCCAGCAGCTTAGGAGGGACAGGGTCGGTTAATGAAAAACTGTTTTTT. Translation gives CASSLGGTGSVNEKLFF. The chain couples TRBV7-9 to TRBJ1-4; 9 positions agree with TRBD1. This CDR3 contains 17 residues. With 1 base clipped from V and 4 bases from J, the junction kept 7 bases outside the gene matches. The germline V gene has CDR1 SEHNR and CDR2 FQNEAQ (reference sequence).

The sample holds a few counts of this clone. V usage is TRBV10-2 and J usage is TRBJ2-7, with TRBD1 matching over 8 bases. CDR3 size: 12 residues. V gave up 2 bases and J gave up 6 bases; unmatched junction bases: 0. Germline CDR1 reads WSHSY; CDR2 reads SAAADI. The CDR3 DNA reads TGCGCCAGCAGTGAGACAGGGGGCGAGCAGTACTTC. Translated, it gives CASSETGGEQYF.

The chain links TRBV5-4 to TRBJ1-2, with D unclear. This CDR3 has 15 residues. Looked up from germline, CDR1 is SGHNT and CDR2 is YYREEE (reference sequence). The V end was cut by 1 base, the J end by 6 bases, with 16 bases between. The CDR3 bases are TGTGCCAGCAGCTTGTATTGGACGGATTCCGATGGCTACACCTTC. Encoded protein: CASSLYWTDSDGYTF.

V gene TRBV7-8 combines with J gene TRBJ1-3; D unresolved. From germline, CDR1 is SGHVS and CDR2 FQNEAQ. Trimming took 4 bases from V and 0 from J, leaving 4 bases between them. CDR3 length: 13 residues. The CDR3 sequence: CASSSSSGNTIYF. CDR3 nucleotides: TGTGCCAGCAGCTCGAGCTCTGGAAACACCATATATTTT.